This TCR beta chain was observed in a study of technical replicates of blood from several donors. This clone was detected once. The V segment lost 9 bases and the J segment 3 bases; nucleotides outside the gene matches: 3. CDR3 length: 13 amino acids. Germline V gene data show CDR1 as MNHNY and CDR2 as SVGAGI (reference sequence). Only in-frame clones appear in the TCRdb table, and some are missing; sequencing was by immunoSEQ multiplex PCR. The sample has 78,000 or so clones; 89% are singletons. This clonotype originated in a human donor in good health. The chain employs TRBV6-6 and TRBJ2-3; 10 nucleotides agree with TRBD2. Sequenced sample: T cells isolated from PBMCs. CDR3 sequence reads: CASGLAVTDTQYF. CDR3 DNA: TGTGCCAGTGGACTAGCGGTGACAGATACGCAGTATTTT.